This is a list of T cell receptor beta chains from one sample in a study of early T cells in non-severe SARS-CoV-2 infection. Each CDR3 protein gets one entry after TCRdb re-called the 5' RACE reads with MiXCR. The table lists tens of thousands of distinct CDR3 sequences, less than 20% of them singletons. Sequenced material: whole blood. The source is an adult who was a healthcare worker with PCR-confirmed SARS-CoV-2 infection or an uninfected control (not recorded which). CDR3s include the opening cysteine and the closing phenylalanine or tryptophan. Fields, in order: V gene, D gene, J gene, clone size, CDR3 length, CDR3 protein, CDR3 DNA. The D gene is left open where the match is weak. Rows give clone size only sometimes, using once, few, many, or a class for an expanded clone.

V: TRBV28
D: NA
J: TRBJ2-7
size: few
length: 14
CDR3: CASIPPGFSYEQYF
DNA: TGTGCCAGCATCCCACCGGGATTCTCCTACGAGCAGTACTTC

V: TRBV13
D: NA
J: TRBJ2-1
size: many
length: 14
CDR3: CASSLAPGGREQFF
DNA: TGTGCCAGCAGCTTAGCTCCCGGAGGGAGGGAGCAGTTCTTC

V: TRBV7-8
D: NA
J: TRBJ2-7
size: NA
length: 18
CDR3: CASSSNPFRLQESYEQYF
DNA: TGTGCCAGCAGCTCCAACCCTTTTCGGCTGCAGGAATCCTACGAGCAGTACTTC

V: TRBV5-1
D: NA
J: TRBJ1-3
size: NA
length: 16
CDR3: CASSLTGPNSGNTIYF
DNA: TGCGCCAGCAGCTTGACAGGACCGAACTCTGGAAACACCATATATTTT

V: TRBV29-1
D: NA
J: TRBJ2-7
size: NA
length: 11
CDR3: CSVEVGPEQYF
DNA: TGCAGCGTTGAAGTGGGGCCCGAGCAGTACTTC

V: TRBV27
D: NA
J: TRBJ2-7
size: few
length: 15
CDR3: CASSLVIGATYEQYF
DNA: TGTGCCAGCAGTTTAGTCATTGGGGCTACCTACGAGCAGTACTTC

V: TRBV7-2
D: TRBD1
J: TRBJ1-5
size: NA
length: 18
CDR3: CASNLGPGQGRVNQPQHF
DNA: TGTGCCAGCAACTTGGGACCGGGACAGGGTAGAGTCAATCAGCCCCAGCATTTT

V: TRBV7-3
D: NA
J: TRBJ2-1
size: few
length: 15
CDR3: CASSFRGAGDNEQFF
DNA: TGTGCCAGCAGCTTTAGGGGAGCGGGTGACAATGAGCAGTTCTTC

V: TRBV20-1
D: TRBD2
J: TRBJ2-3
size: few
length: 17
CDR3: CSARGGASGLSTDTQYF
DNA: TGCAGTGCTAGAGGGGGAGCTAGCGGCCTCAGCACAGATACGCAGTATTTT

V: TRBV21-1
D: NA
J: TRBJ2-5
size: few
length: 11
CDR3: CASRARETQYF
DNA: TGTGCCAGCAGGGCGCGGGAGACCCAGTACTTC

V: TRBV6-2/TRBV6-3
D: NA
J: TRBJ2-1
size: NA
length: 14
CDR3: CASAIRSSYNEQFF
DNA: TGTGCCAGCGCAATTCGGAGCTCCTACAATGAGCAGTTCTTC

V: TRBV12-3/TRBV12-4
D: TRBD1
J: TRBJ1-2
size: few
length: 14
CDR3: CASRSTGGDYGYTF
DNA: TGTGCCAGCAGAAGTACAGGGGGTGACTATGGCTACACCTTC

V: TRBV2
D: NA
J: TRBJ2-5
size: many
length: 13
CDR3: CASSDWTQETQYF
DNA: TGTGCCAGCAGCGACTGGACCCAAGAGACCCAGTACTTC

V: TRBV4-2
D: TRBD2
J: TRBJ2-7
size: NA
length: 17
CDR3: CASSQELSGLASYEQYF
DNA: TGTGCCAGCAGCCAAGAATTGTCGGGACTAGCCTCCTACGAGCAGTACTTC

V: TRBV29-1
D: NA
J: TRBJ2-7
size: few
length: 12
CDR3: CSVEGDGYEQYF
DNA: TGCAGCGTTGAAGGCGACGGCTACGAGCAGTACTTC

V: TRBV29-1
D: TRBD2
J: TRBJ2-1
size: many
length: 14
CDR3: CSVPSSGPYNEQFF
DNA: TGCAGCGTTCCCTCTAGCGGGCCCTACAATGAGCAGTTCTTC

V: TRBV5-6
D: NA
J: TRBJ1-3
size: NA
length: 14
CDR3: CASSFGQSGNTIYF
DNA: TGTGCCAGCAGCTTCGGACAGTCTGGAAACACCATATATTTT

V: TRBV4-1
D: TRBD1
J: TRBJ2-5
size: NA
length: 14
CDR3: CASSPRTGRETQYF
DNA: TGCGCCAGCAGCCCTAGGACAGGGCGGGAGACCCAGTACTTC

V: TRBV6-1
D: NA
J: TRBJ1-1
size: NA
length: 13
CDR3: CASSLQGQTGAFF
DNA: TGTGCCAGCAGTCTACAAGGACAGACCGGAGCTTTCTTT

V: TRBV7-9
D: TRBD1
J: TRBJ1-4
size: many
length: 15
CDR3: CASSFDRGANEKLFF
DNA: TGTGCCAGCAGCTTCGACAGGGGGGCTAATGAAAAACTGTTTTTT

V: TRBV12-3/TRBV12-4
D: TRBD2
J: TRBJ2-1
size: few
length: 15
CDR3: CASSLSGGADREQFF
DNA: TGTGCCAGCAGTTTGAGCGGGGGGGCAGATCGGGAGCAGTTCTTC

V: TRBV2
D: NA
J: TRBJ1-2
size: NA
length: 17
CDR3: CASSDTYTIQGFYGYTF
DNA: TGTGCCAGCAGTGACACCTATACGATCCAGGGCTTTTATGGCTACACCTTC

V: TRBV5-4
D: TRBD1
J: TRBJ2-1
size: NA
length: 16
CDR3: CASSLAGQGAPGEQFF
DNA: TGTGCCAGCAGCTTGGCGGGACAGGGGGCGCCTGGTGAGCAGTTCTTC

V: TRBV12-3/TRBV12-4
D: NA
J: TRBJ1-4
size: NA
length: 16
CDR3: CASSNTVGRPDEKLFF
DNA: TGTGCCAGCAGCAACACAGTAGGACGGCCGGATGAAAAACTGTTTTTT

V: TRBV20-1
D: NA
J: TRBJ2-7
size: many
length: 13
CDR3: CSARLEVAGRQYF
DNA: TGCAGTGCTAGATTGGAGGTCGCGGGACGGCAGTACTTC

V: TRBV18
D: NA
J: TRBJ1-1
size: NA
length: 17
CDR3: CASSPRPWGRENTEAFF
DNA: TGTGCCAGCTCACCCCGTCCTTGGGGTCGGGAGAACACTGAAGCTTTCTTT

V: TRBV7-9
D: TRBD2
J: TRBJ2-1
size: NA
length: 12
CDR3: CASSGRADEQFF
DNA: TGTGCCAGCAGCGGGAGGGCAGATGAGCAGTTCTTC

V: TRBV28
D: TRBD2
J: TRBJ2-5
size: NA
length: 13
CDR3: CASSRLAQETQYF
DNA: TGTGCCAGCAGTCGACTAGCTCAAGAGACCCAGTACTTC

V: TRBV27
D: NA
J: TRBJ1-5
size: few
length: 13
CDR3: CASSLEGIQPQHF
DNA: TGTGCCAGCAGTTTAGAGGGAATCCAGCCCCAGCATTTT

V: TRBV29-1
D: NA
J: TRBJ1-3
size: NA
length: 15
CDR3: CSVETVGFSGNTIYF
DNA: TGCAGCGTTGAAACGGTCGGCTTCTCTGGAAACACCATATATTTT

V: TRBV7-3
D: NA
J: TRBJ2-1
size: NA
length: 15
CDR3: CASSFRTSPYNEQFF
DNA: TGTGCCAGCAGCTTCCGTACGAGCCCCTACAATGAGCAGTTCTTC

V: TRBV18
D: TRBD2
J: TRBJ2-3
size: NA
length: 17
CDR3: CASSLWTSGAGEDTQYF
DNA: TGTGCCAGCTCACTATGGACTAGCGGAGCCGGCGAAGATACGCAGTATTTT

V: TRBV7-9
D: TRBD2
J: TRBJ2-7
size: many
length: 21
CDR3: CASSLSSGRADSSSDLYEQYF
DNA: TGTGCCAGCAGCTTATCTAGCGGGAGGGCCGATTCTTCCTCTGATCTCTACGAGCAGTACTTC

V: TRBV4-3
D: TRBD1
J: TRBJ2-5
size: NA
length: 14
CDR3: CASSQDIQGETQYF
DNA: TGCGCCAGCAGCCAAGATATACAGGGGGAGACCCAGTACTTC

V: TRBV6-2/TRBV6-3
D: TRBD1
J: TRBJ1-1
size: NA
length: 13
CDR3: CASRLDRDTEAFF
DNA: TGTGCCAGCAGACTTGACAGGGACACTGAAGCTTTCTTT

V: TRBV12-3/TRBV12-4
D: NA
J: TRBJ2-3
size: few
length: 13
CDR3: CASSPQGSDTQYF
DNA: TGTGCCAGCAGCCCACAGGGATCAGATACGCAGTATTTT

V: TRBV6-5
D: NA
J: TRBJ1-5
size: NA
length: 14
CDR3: CASSLGHSNQPQHF
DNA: TGTGCCAGCAGTCTAGGTCATAGCAATCAGCCCCAGCATTTT

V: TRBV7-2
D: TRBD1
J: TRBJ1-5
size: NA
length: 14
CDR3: CASSADRGGQPQHF
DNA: TGTGCCAGCAGCGCGGACAGGGGAGGTCAGCCCCAGCATTTT

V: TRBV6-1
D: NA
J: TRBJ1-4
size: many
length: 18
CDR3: CASKGLGDGGPTNEKLFF
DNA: TGTGCCAGCAAAGGACTGGGGGATGGGGGTCCCACTAATGAAAAACTGTTTTTT

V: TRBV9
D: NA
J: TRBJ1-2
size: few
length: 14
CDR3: CASSIRGDDYGYTF
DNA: TGTGCCAGCAGCATTCGGGGCGATGACTATGGCTACACCTTC

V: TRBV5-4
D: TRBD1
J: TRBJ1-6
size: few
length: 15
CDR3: CASSLQGTGGSPLHF
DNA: TGTGCCAGCAGCTTGCAAGGGACAGGGGGTTCACCCCTCCACTTT

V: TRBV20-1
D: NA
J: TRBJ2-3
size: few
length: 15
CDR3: CSARDLQINTDTQYF
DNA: TGCAGTGCTAGAGATCTACAGATAAACACAGATACGCAGTATTTT

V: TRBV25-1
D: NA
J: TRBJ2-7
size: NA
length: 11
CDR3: CASSEYHEQYF
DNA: TGTGCCAGCAGTGAATACCACGAGCAGTACTTC

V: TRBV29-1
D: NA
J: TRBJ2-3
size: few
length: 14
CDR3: CSVERRPFTDTQYF
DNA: TGCAGCGTTGAACGCAGGCCATTCACAGATACGCAGTATTTT

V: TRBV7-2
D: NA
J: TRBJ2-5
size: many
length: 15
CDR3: CASSSVGGAGETQYF
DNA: TGTGCCAGCAGCTCCGTAGGGGGGGCTGGGGAGACCCAGTACTTC

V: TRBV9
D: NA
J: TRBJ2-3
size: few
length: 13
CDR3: CASSTYGADTQYF
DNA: TGTGCCAGCAGCACCTACGGGGCAGATACGCAGTATTTT

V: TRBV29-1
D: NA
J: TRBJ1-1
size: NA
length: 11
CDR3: CSVDRNTEAFF
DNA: TGCAGCGTTGACCGAAACACTGAAGCTTTCTTT

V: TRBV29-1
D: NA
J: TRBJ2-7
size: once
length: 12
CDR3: CSAGTNSYEQYF
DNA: TGCAGCGCCGGGACAAACTCCTACGAGCAGTACTTC

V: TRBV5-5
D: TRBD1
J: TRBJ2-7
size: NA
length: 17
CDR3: CASSLLRDRYTHYEQYF
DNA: TGTGCCAGCAGCTTACTCCGGGACAGGTATACCCACTACGAGCAGTACTTC

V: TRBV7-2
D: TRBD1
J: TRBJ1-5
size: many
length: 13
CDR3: CASSKDRSQPQHF
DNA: TGTGCCAGCAGCAAGGACAGGTCCCAGCCCCAGCATTTT

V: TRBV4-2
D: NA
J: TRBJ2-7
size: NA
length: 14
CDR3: CASSPTRGAYEQYF
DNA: TGTGCCAGCAGCCCTACTAGAGGGGCCTACGAGCAGTACTTC

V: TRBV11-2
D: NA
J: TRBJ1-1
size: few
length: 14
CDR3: CASSLTTGNTEAFF
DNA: TGTGCCAGCAGCTTAACGACAGGGAACACTGAAGCTTTCTTT

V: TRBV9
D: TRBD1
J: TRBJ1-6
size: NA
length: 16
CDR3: CASSAEGTAADSPLHF
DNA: TGTGCCAGCAGCGCAGAGGGGACAGCTGCAGATTCACCCCTCCATTTT

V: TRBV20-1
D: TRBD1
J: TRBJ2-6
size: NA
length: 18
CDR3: CSARRAGTGGAGANVLTF
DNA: TGCAGTGCTAGAAGAGCCGGGACAGGGGGCGCTGGGGCCAACGTCCTGACTTTC

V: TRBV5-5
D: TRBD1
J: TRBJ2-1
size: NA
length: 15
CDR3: CASSPIQGRNNEQFF
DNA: TGTGCCAGCAGCCCAATACAGGGGCGAAACAATGAGCAGTTCTTC

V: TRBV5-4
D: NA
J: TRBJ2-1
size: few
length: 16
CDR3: CASSLEVGPAGAEQFF
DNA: TGTGCCAGCAGCTTGGAGGTGGGCCCGGCGGGGGCTGAGCAGTTCTTC

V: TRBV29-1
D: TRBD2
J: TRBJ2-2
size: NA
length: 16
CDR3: CSVARTSGMNTGELFF
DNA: TGCAGCGTGGCGCGGACTAGCGGGATGAACACCGGGGAGCTGTTTTTT

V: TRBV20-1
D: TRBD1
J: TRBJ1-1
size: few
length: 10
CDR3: CSATGTGAFF
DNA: TGCAGTGCCACCGGGACAGGGGCTTTCTTT